The 9 T cell receptor beta chains in this list originate from one sample, sequenced in a study of beta chain features in type 1 diabetes. Expressed TCRB transcripts were sequenced after all isolated RNA was converted to cDNA. The assay was immunoSEQ multiplex PCR, and TCRdb's table has in-frame clones only and misses some. The sample lists hundreds of thousands of clones; less than 15% were seen once. What was sequenced was central memory CD4+ T cells from blood. The source of these receptors is a man aged 25-45 years in good health.

The V call is TRBV4-3, the J call TRBJ2-1; perhaps D is TRBD1 or TRBD2 (5 bases each). V lost 1 base and J 8 bases, leaving 21 bases between the germline ends. The CDR3 is made up of 17 amino acids. Germline assignment: CDR1 LGHNA and CDR2 YSLEER. In DNA, the CDR3 is TGCGCCAGCAGCCAAGCCCCGATGGGATACCGGGGCCATGAGCAGTTCTTC. This gives the protein CASSQAPMGYRGHEQFF.

This clone occurred a few times. The V gene is TRBV6-5, the J gene TRBJ2-3; D is perhaps TRBD2 (5 bases). Germline V gene sequence: CDR1 MNHEY, CDR2 SVGAGI. V was clipped by 7 bases and J by 2 bases, with 13 bases between them. The CDR3 sequence is 14 residues long. The CDR3 DNA reads as TGTGCCAGCATGAGGGAGCCAGACACAGATACGCAGTATTTT. Translating gives CASMREPDTDTQYF.

The V call is TRBV10-3, the J call TRBJ1-6; 10 bases align to TRBD1. This CDR3 is built from 13 residues. The germline CDR1 and CDR2 sequences are ENHRY and SYGVKD. V shed 6 bases, J shed 10 bases, and the junction held 3 bases outside the gene matches. As DNA, the CDR3 is TGTGCCATCAGAGGACAGGGGGGATCACCCCTCCACTTT. It specifies CAIRGQGGSPLHF.

The chain is built from TRBV5-6 and TRBJ2-1; a weak D match, TRBD2 (5 bases). Germline V gives CDR1 SGHDT, CDR2 YYEEEE. V was clipped by 2 bases and J by 2 bases, with 14 bases between them. CDR3 size: 16 residues. The CDR3 here is CASSLLGRRTYNEQFF. The CDR3 bases are TGTGCCAGCAGCTTATTGGGCCGGAGGACCTACAATGAGCAGTTCTTC.

The V gene is TRBV7-6, the J gene TRBJ2-2; D is unclear. Between the trimmed V and J ends, which lost 5 bases and 5 bases, there was a span of 12 bases. Per the germline V gene, CDR1 is SGHVS and CDR2 is FNYEAQ. The CDR3 spans 14 residues. CDR3 nucleotides: TGTGCCAGCAGCCCCAAAGGGTTTACCGGGGAGCTGTTTTTT. It encodes CASSPKGFTGELFF.

There are a few counts of this clone. The rearrangement joins TRBV18 to TRBJ2-3; 9 positions match TRBD1. With V trimmed by 5 bases and J by 6 bases, 6 bases remained unmatched. Per the germline V gene, CDR1 is KGHSH and CDR2 is LQKENI. This CDR3 spans 14 amino acids. CDR3: CASSKRTGADTQYF. The CDR3 DNA sequence: TGTGCCAGCTCAAAACGGACAGGGGCCGATACGCAGTATTTT.

The chain joins TRBV6-5 to TRBJ2-5; 9 bases agree with TRBD1. V trimming: 6 bases; J trimming: 6 bases; junction bases outside the gene matches: 8. The germline V gene encodes CDR1 MNHEY and CDR2 SVGAGI. The CDR3 sequence is 14 residues long. The CDR3 coding sequence is TGTGCCAGCAGGAAAAACAGGGGGCAGAAGACCCAGTACTTC. Translating gives CASRKNRGQKTQYF.

Note on this clone: Germline and junction disagree at one end, which may indicate a read error. The chain uses TRBV4-1 and TRBJ1-1; D is unclear. Germline assignment: CDR1 MGHRA and CDR2 YSYEKL. This CDR3 is 15 amino acids long. The CDR3 nucleotides are TGTGCCAGCAGCTTACTCGGGAGTCAGAACACTGAAGCTTTCTTT. As protein: CASSLLGSQNTEAFF.

In regard to this clone: This sample also contains other DNA sequences that code for the same CDR3. This chain joins TRBV9 and TRBJ2-3; D is unresolved. Germline assignment: CDR1 SGDLS and CDR2 YYNGEE. The CDR3 contains 13 residues. V was cut by 0 bases and J by 3 bases, with 5 bases left in between. CDR3 bases: TGTGCCAGCAGCGTAGACGGGACAGATACGCAGTATTTT. Translating it yields CASSVDGTDTQYF.